This T cell receptor (beta chain) was captured in a study of beta chain features in type 1 diabetes listed by TCRdb under 2018. Study-wide context: Mean age, gender distribution, total cell number and subset yield were not different between patients and healthy donors. A total of around 110,000,000 sorted cells were examined across all samples, and RNA yield correlated strongly with the number of cells per subset. Naive and central memory subsets were obtained from all 30 or so donors, but regulatory and stem cell-like memory subsets were isolated from only 8 patients and roughly 8 healthy donors. The study compared the TCRB repertoires of sorted circulating CD4+ T cell subsets in recently diagnosed type 1 diabetes patients with those in matched healthy donors.

This clone was seen a handful of times. The antigen this receptor binds is unknown. There are no base qualities to consult, and no much larger clone falls within one base. Study-level results and caveats: PCR may preferentially amplify shorter templates, but because patient and control samples were amplified and corrected together, any resulting skew would affect both groups equally. Sequencing cDNA rather than genomic DNA could over-represent highly expressing activated cells, although activation and CD3 levels did not differ between groups. Patients with type 1 diabetes made fewer insertions and deleted more nucleotides at VDJ recombination sites, implying thymic rearrangement abnormalities. Type 1 diabetes patients showed a moderate but significant shortening of TCRB CDR3 length in all four CD4+ subsets. Because the HLA sub-analyses included only small numbers of individuals, any influence of HLA type on TCRB rearrangement was left unresolved. The naive, central memory and regulatory TCRB repertoires appeared to resemble one another more closely among patients than among healthy donors.

Each donor gave one peripheral blood draw, roughly 110 mL on average, collected into heparinised tubes. Using a panel that included CD45RO, CCR7, CD25, CD127, CD95 and CD27, naive, central memory, regulatory and stem cell-like memory CD4+ T cells were sorted on a BD FACSAria II. All sorted populations exceeded 95% purity. PBMCs were isolated right away by Lymphoprep density gradient centrifugation and were stained directly, without culture. So that batch effects would be minimized, each experiment stained and sorted samples in pairs, pairing one healthy donor with one patient. The CDR3 numbers 13 residues from cysteine through phenylalanine. Only the CDR3 part of the read is kept: 39 bases, read in frame from the first base. The junction carries 6 bases between V and J, which are trimmed by 4 bases and 0 bases respectively. CDR1 SGHTA and CDR2 FQGNSA were looked up in the germline V gene. The entire amount of isolated RNA was reverse transcribed using the High Capacity cDNA Reverse Transcription Kit, so the sequenced TCRB transcripts were expressed ones. Naive, central memory and regulatory T cell samples underwent deep immunoSEQ sequencing, averaging around 3.9 million total reads per sample. Sorted cells were lysed in RLT buffer, and RNA was extracted using DNase-treated RNeasy Micro or Mini kits according to cell number. Each cell subset was processed separately to prevent cross-contamination, with patient and healthy donor samples processed together. The immunoSEQ multiplex PCR was used to amplify TCRB sequences from cDNA, generating 87-bp fragments that spanned the CDR3 region. Amplicons were sequenced on the Illumina HiSeq platform. Turning to the authors' computational methods: Synthetic template baselines were used to correct PCR bias computationally, reads within Hamming distance 2 were collapsed together, and singletons that could not be merged were discarded. Reads were aligned against IMGT to assign V, D and J genes, CDR3 length and insertions or deletions at six rearrangement sites. Within each subset, clonotype counts were normalized to the number of sorted cells before true diversity and Gini coefficients were calculated with the tcR R package. The overlap coefficient, calculated on TCRB nucleotide sequences, was used to quantify repertoire sharing. TCRdb carries this immuneACCESS record with in-frame sequences only. Its versions omit some clonotypes, under half of them owing to an unresolved V gene in the studies checked, with the rest unexplained. D and trimming come from the DNA, and the V and J calls and clone size come from that table. The sample profile shows some 190,000 clones; 7.8% of them were found once. The top ten constitute 0.94% of the sample.

This clonotype was sampled from a woman aged 40 to 50 with type 1 diabetes. In this chain, TRBV7-2 is recombined with TRBJ1-1, with the D gene not confidently named. Sequenced: central memory CD4+ T cells from blood. This receptor has the CDR3 CASSSHMNTEAFF. The bases are TGTGCCAGCAGCTCCCACATGAACACTGAAGCTTTCTTT.